These 28 T cell receptor beta chains were all obtained from the same sample, sequenced in a study of blood T cell repertoires in COVID-19. The protocol was immunoSEQ multiplex PCR, while the TCRdb copy is restricted to in-frame clones and leaves out a portion. The table includes more than 95,000 clones, roughly 87% detected once. What was sequenced was peripheral blood. These receptors came from a man of 80 years or more with active or convalescent COVID-19.

The J gene is TRBJ2-1, the V gene TRBV21-1; the DNA was not compared with TRBD1, the D call given in the table. TRBV21-1 is noted as a pseudogene. The CDR3 length is 16 residues. This CDR3 is CASSLRPGTIMREQFF. The CDR3 coding sequence is TGTGCCAGCAGCCTGAGACCGGGGACAATAATGAGAGAGCAGTTCTTC.

This chain uses TRBV5-1 with TRBJ2-7, with TRBD2 as a possible D gene (5 bases). Germline V gives CDR1 SGHRS, CDR2 YFSETQ. Trimming pared 5 bases from V and 7 bases from J, leaving 16 bases between. The CDR3 runs to 13 residues. The chain's CDR3 is CASRTETGMEQYF. CDR3 sequence (DNA): TGCGCCAGCAGAACGGAGACGGGGATGGAGCAGTACTTC.

Points on this clone: A read error may account for a junction end that differs from germline. The rearrangement joins TRBV7-2 to TRBJ2-1, with 9 positions matching TRBD1. This CDR3 comprises 15 residues. Germline V gene sequence: CDR1 SGHTA, CDR2 FQGNSA. The CDR3 DNA follows: TGTGCCAGCAGATTAGGGACAGGGAGGTACAATGAGCAGTTCTTC. It translates to CASRLGTGRYNEQFF.

J is TRBJ1-1 and V is TRBV9; possibly TRBD1 for D (6 bases). V lost 4 bases and J 4 bases, leaving 17 bases between the germline ends. Germline V gives CDR1 SGDLS, CDR2 YYNGEE. The CDR3 spans 15 residues. DNA of the CDR3: TGTGCCAGCAGCACGACGACAGGATTTGCCACTGAAGCTTTCTTT. Amino acid sequence: CASSTTTGFATEAFF.

The gene calls are TRBV24-1 and TRBJ2-1; 9 nucleotides align to TRBD1. The germline gives CDR1 KGHDR, CDR2 SFDVKD. The junction had 10 bases not matched to a gene; V was cut back by 0 bases and J by 8 bases. CDR3 length: 17 residues. The chain's CDR3 is CATSDLSGQGLGDEQFF. In DNA, the CDR3 is TGTGCCACCAGTGATTTGTCGGGACAGGGCTTAGGGGATGAGCAGTTCTTC.

The rearrangement links TRBV29-1 to TRBJ1-2; a weak D match, TRBD1 (5 bases). The CDR3 spans 14 residues. V lost 3 bases and J lost 8, with 19 bases in between. Germline CDR1 reads SQVTM; CDR2 reads ANQGSEA. CDR3 bases: TGCAGCGTTGAGAGCTGGGGGGAAATGGGCGGCTACACCTTC. Protein: CSVESWGEMGGYTF.

V and J are TRBV4-1 and TRBJ2-5, with 8 bases that match TRBD1. CDR3 length: 15 amino acids. V lost 2 bases to trimming and J lost 4 bases; unmatched junction nucleotides: 6. Germline V gene lookup returns CDR1 MGHRA and CDR2 YSYEKL. The CDR3 nucleotides are TGCGCCAGCAGCCAAACGGGACAGGTTGGAGAGACCCAGTACTTC. It is translated as CASSQTGQVGETQYF.

The chain uses TRBV5-1 and TRBJ1-6; D unresolved. Trimming took off 0 bases at V and 6 bases at J, with 10 bases between the two ends. Germline CDR1 reads SGHRS; CDR2 reads YFSETQ. The length of the CDR3 is 15 residues. CDR3 residues: CASSLDGVGNSPLHF. CDR3 in DNA: TGCGCCAGCAGCTTGGACGGGGTAGGTAATTCACCCCTCCACTTT.

The rearrangement uses TRBV4-3 and TRBJ1-1; 8 bases match TRBD1. The CDR3 consists of 15 residues. Germline CDR1 reads LGHNA; CDR2 reads YSLEER. Trimming removed 4 bases from V and 1 base from J; junction bases left unmatched: 5. CDR3 loop: CASSPGTGTNTEAFF. In DNA form, the CDR3 reads TGCGCCAGCAGCCCTGGGACAGGAACGAACACTGAAGCTTTCTTT.

V gene TRBV25-1 combines with J gene TRBJ2-2, with TRBD1 as a possible D gene (6 bases). Germline V gene lookup returns CDR1 MGHDK and CDR2 SYGVNS. This CDR3 region has 13 residues. Trimming took off 2 bases at V and 8 bases at J, with 9 bases between the two ends. The CDR3 DNA sequence: TGTGCCAGCAGTGAACCAGGGGAGGGGGAGCTGTTTTTT. This sequence encodes CASSEPGEGELFF.

This sequence joins TRBV4-2 and TRBJ2-5, with 7 bases fitting TRBD1. This CDR3 is built from 15 residues. V was pared by 0 bases and J by 9 bases, with 10 bases of the junction left unmatched. Germline loops: CDR1 LGHNA, CDR2 YNFKEQ. The CDR3, as DNA: TGTGCCAGCAGCCAAGAGACCGACAGGGCCAGGCCCCAGTACTTC. Translation gives CASSQETDRARPQYF.

This rearrangement joins TRBV7-8 to TRBJ2-3; the match to TRBD2 covers 8 bases. Germline lookup yields CDR1 SGHVS and CDR2 FQNEAQ. CDR3 length: 16 residues. Losses at the gene ends were 1 base for V and 2 bases for J; bases not matched to a gene: 5. CDR3 sequence: CASSLEERGSTDTQYF. The CDR3 DNA reads as TGTGCCAGCAGCTTAGAGGAGCGGGGGTCCACAGATACGCAGTATTTT. The full variable domain, completed using reference TRBV7-8 and TRBJ2-3, is GAGVSQSPRYKVAKRGQDVALRCDPISGHVSLFWYQQALGQGPEFLTYFQNEAQLDKSGLPSDRFFAERPEGSVSTLKIQRTQQEDSAVYLCASSLEERGSTDTQYFGPGTRLTVL.

The chain employs TRBV10-3 and TRBJ2-1; 11 bases are shared with TRBD1. From germline, CDR1 is ENHRY and CDR2 SYGVKD. The V and J ends lost 6 bases and 7 bases, in that order; junction bases with no gene match: 5. The CDR3 is 14 residues long. CDR3 region: CAIRGDRGSNEQFF. The CDR3 DNA reads as TGTGCCATCAGGGGGGACAGGGGGTCAAATGAGCAGTTCTTC.

The chain couples TRBV27 to TRBJ2-7, with D possibly TRBD1 on 5 matching bases. The V gene's germline CDR1 is MNHEY and CDR2 SMNVEV (reference sequence). The CDR3 totals 14 residues. Trimming shortened V by 9 bases and J by 3 bases, and 18 bases separated the two germline ends. CDR3 loop: CASESGILGYEQYF. The CDR3 nucleotides are TGTGCCAGTGAGTCAGGGATCCTGGGCTACGAGCAGTACTTC.

This chain links TRBV7-2 with TRBJ1-4, with a weak D call TRBD1 (6 bases). CDR3 size: 16 residues. V was trimmed by 2 bases and J by 3 bases, leaving 13 bases between them. Germline CDR1 and CDR2: SGHTA and FQGNSA. Here the CDR3 DNA reads TGTGCCAGCAGCTTAAGGCGCAGGGGATCTAATGAAAAACTGTTTTTT. Its protein product is CASSLRRRGSNEKLFF.

The genes are TRBV2 and TRBJ2-4, with a weak D call TRBD2 (5 bases). With 3 bases removed from V and 0 bases from J, the gap between germline ends came to 12 bases. Germline V gene sequence: CDR1 SNHLY, CDR2 FYNNEI. This CDR3 region has 16 residues. CDR3 nucleotide sequence: TGTGCCAGCAGTGATAGGAGGAGACTAGCCAAAAACATTCAGTACTTC. It encodes CASSDRRRLAKNIQYF.

The chain links TRBV28 to TRBJ1-4; no clear D gene. CDR1 is MDHEN and CDR2 is SYDVKM in the germline V gene. The CDR3 has 14 amino acids. The V and J ends lost 7 bases and 5 bases respectively, with 14 bases between them. This CDR3 is CASKRFRSNEKLFF. CDR3 nucleotide sequence: TGTGCCAGCAAAAGATTCCGGTCGAATGAAAAACTGTTTTTT. The whole variable domain, remainder taken from reference TRBV28 and TRBJ1-4, is DVKVTQSSRYLVKRTGEKVFLECVQDMDHENMFWYRQDPGLGLRLIYFSYDVKMKEKGDIPEGYSVSREKKERFSLILESASTNQTSMYLCASKRFRSNEKLFFGSGTQLSVL.

The V and J genes are TRBV7-2 and TRBJ1-2; unclear D gene. CDR1 is SGHTA and CDR2 is FQGNSA in the germline V gene. V lost 2 bases and J 0 bases, leaving 7 bases between the germline ends. This CDR3 has 14 amino acids. CDR3 in amino acids: CASSLLAANYGYTF. Here the CDR3 DNA reads TGTGCCAGCAGCTTATTGGCAGCTAACTATGGCTACACCTTC.

This clone was seen more than once but under ten times. The chain combines TRBV20-1 with TRBJ1-4; 8 bases align to TRBD1. CDR1 is DFQATT, CDR2 SNEGSKA, per germline (reference sequence). There are 13 residues in the CDR3. The V gene end was trimmed by 3 bases and the J gene end by 6 bases; junction bases not matched to a gene: 3. Written as DNA, the CDR3 is TGCAGTGCTAGTGAGGACAGGGATGAAAAACTGTTTTTT. It is translated as CSASEDRDEKLFF.

This chain uses TRBV28 with TRBJ2-2; 7 nucleotides align to TRBD2. The length of the CDR3 is 13 residues. Germline loops: CDR1 MDHEN, CDR2 SYDVKM. The V gene end was trimmed by 9 bases and the J gene end by 4 bases; junction bases not matched to a gene: 5. Here the CDR3 DNA reads TGTGCCAGTTCAGGGACTACCACCGGGGAGCTGTTTTTT. Amino acids: CASSGTTTGELFF.

This clone was seen only a few times. The V call is TRBV7-9, the J call TRBJ1-2; weak D call: TRBD1 (6 bases). CDR1 SEHNR and CDR2 FQNEAQ come from the germline V gene (reference sequence). CDR3 size: 13 residues. Trimming removed 0 bases from V and 8 bases from J, with 10 bases in between. The CDR3 here is CASSLARGEGYTF. CDR3 coding DNA: TGTGCCAGCAGCTTAGCCAGGGGAGAGGGCTACACCTTC.

The chain employs TRBV7-2 and TRBJ2-2, with no clear D. Germline CDR1 is SGHTA and CDR2 is FQGNSA. Trimming removed 1 base from V and 4 bases from J, with 10 bases in between. This CDR3 has 15 amino acids. DNA of the CDR3: TGTGCCAGCAGCTTAGTTGCGGAGATCACCGGGGAGCTGTTTTTT. This encodes CASSLVAEITGELFF.

The chain couples TRBV21-1 to TRBJ2-3; TRBD2 was called by the table and not checked on the DNA. TRBV21-1 is marked as a pseudogene. This CDR3 region has 18 residues. CDR3 DNA: TGTGCCAGCAGCAAAGGGGGTAGACTAGCGGGATTCACAGATACGCAGTATTTT. Translating gives CASSKGGRLAGFTDTQYF.

The chain couples TRBV6-5 to TRBJ1-2; D is uncertain. V was cut by 5 bases and J by 5 bases, with 12 bases left in between. Germline CDR1 reads MNHEY; CDR2 reads SVGAGI. The CDR3 runs 13 residues. For the CDR3, the DNA is TGTGCCAGCAGTCCGCGGGAGGGTTATGGCTACACCTTC. Amino acids: CASSPREGYGYTF.

The gene calls are TRBV30 and TRBJ1-2; no firm D call. V was pared by 4 bases and J by 4 bases, with 10 bases between. The germline gives CDR1 GTSNPN, CDR2 SVGIG (reference sequence). The CDR3 has 12 amino acids. The DNA of the CDR3 is TGTGCCTGGAACCCAGAAGTCTATGGCTACACCTTC. This encodes CAWNPEVYGYTF.

This clone was picked up a small number of times. For the CDR3, the DNA is TGCAGTGCTAGTAACAGGGGGCAAAACTATGGCTACACCTTC. It specifies CSASNRGQNYGYTF. This rearrangement joins TRBV20-1 to TRBJ1-2; 9 nucleotides align to TRBD1. The germline CDR1 and CDR2 sequences are DFQATT and SNEGSKA (reference sequence). The junction had 4 bases not matched to a gene; V was cut back by 3 bases and J by 2 bases. CDR3 length: 14 amino acids.

Regarding this clone: Other nucleotide sequences from this sample produce the same CDR3. The chain links TRBV15 to TRBJ2-2, with D possibly TRBD2 on 5 matching bases. CDR1 and CDR2 (germline): LNHNV, YYDKDF (reference sequence). The CDR3 totals 14 residues. V was pared by 0 bases and J by 5 bases, with 7 bases between. CDR3 bases: TGTGCCACCAGCAGAGACCGAGGGACCGGGGAGCTGTTTTTT. Translation: CATSRDRGTGELFF.

The chain uses TRBV6-5 and TRBJ2-7; D call uncertain. CDR3 length: 12 residues. Germline-derived CDR1 and CDR2 are MNHEY and SVGAGI. Trimming removed 4 bases at V and 2 bases at J, with 6 bases between. The CDR3 DNA follows: TGTGCCAGCAGTTCCGTCGCCTACGAGCAGTACTTC. Its translation is CASSSVAYEQYF.